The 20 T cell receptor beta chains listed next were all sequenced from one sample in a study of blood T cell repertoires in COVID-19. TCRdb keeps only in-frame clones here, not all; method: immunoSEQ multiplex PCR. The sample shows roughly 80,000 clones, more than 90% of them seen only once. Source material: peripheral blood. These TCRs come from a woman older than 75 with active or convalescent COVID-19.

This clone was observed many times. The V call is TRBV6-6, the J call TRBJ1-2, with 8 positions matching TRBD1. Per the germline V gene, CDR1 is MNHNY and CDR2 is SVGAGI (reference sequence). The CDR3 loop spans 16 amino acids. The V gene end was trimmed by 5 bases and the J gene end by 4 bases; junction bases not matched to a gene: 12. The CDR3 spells CASSRKAGGGSYGYTF. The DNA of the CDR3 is TGTGCCAGCAGTCGAAAGGCAGGGGGCGGTAGCTATGGCTACACCTTC.

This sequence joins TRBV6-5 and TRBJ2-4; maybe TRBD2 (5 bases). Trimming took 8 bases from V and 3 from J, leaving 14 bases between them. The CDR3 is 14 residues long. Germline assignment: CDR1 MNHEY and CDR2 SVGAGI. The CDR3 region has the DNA TGTGCCAGCCAGATTGCCGGGGTCAAAAACATTCAGTACTTC. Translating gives CASQIAGVKNIQYF.

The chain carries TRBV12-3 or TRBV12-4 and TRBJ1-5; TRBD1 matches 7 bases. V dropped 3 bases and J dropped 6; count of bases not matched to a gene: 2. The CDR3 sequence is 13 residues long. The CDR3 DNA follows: TGTGCCAGCAGTTTCCACAGGGGTCAGCCCCAGCATTTT. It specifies CASSFHRGQPQHF.

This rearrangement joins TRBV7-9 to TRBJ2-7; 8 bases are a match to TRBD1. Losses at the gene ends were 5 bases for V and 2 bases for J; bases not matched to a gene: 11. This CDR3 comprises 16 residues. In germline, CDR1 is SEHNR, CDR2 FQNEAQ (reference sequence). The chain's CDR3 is CASSPGLTGETYEQYF. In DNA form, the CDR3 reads TGTGCCAGCAGCCCTGGACTGACAGGGGAAACCTACGAGCAGTACTTC.

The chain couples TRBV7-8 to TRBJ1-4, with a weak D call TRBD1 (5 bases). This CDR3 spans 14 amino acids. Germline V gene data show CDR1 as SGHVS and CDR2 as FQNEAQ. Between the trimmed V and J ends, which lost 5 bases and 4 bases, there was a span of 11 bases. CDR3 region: CASSRDRRNEKLFF. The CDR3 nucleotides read TGTGCCAGCAGCCGCGACAGACGTAATGAAAAACTGTTTTTT.

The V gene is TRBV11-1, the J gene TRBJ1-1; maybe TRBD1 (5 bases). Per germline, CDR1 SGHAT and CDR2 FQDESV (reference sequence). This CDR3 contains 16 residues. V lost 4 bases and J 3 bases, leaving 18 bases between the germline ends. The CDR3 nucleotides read TGTGCCAGCAGCTCCTGGGGCTTAACTGGGGACACTGAAGCTTTCTTT. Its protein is CASSSWGLTGDTEAFF. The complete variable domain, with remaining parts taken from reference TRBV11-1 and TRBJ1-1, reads EAEVAQSPRYKITEKSQAVAFWCDPISGHATLYWYRQILGQGPELLVQFQDESVVDDSQLPKDRFSAERLKGVDSTLKIQPAELGDSAMYLCASSSWGLTGDTEAFFGQGTRLTVV.

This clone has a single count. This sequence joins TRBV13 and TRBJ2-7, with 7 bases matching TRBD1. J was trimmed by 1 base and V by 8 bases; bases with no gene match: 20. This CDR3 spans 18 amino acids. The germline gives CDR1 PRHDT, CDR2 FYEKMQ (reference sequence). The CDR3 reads CASDPPGSGGVLSYEQYF. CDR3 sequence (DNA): TGTGCCAGCGACCCCCCCGGGTCAGGGGGTGTATTATCCTACGAGCAGTACTTC.

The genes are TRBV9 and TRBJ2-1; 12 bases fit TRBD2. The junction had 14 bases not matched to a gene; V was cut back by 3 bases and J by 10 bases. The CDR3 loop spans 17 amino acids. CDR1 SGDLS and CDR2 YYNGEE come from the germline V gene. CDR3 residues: CASSETTSGGPQREQFF. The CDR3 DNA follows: TGTGCCAGCAGCGAAACGACTAGCGGGGGACCTCAAAGGGAGCAGTTCTTC.

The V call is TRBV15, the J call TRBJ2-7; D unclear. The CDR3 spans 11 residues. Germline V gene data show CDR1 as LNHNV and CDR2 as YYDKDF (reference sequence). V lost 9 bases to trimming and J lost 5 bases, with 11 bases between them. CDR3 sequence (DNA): TGTGCCACGGGCATCACCAACGAGCAGTACTTC. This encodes CATGITNEQYF.

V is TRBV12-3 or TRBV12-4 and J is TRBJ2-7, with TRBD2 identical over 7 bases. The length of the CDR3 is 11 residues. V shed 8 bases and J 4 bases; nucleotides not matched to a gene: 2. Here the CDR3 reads CASGAGYEQYF. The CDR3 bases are TGTGCCAGCGGAGCGGGATACGAGCAGTACTTC.

The CDR3: CASSLRTDTNEKLFF. In nucleotides, the CDR3 is TGTGCCAGCAGCTTAAGGACAGACACAAATGAAAAACTGTTTTTT. The chain links TRBV7-6 to TRBJ1-4; weak D call: TRBD1 (6 bases). This CDR3 is built from 15 residues. Germline values: CDR1 SGHVS, CDR2 FNYEAQ. V lost 2 bases and J lost 5, with 12 bases in between.

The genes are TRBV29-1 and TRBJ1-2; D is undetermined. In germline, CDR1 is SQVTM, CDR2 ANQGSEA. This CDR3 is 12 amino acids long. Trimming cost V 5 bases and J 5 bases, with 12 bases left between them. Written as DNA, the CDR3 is TGCAGCGTTTCGGCAGGAACGTATGGCTACACCTTC. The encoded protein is CSVSAGTYGYTF.

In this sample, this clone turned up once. The CDR3: CASSYFVGQGNEKLFF. The CDR3 nucleotides read TGTGCCAGCAGTTACTTCGTGGGACAGGGGAATGAAAAACTGTTTTTT. The chain links TRBV6-2 or TRBV6-3 to TRBJ1-4; 10 bases are shared with TRBD1. CDR1 is MNHEY and CDR2 is SVGEGT in the germline V gene. The CDR3 runs to 16 residues. The V segment lost 1 base and the J segment 5 bases; nucleotides outside the gene matches: 4.

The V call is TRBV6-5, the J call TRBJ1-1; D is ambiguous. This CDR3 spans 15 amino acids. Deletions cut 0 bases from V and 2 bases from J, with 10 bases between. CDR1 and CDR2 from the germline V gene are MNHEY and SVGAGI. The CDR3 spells CASSYSNPVNTEAFF. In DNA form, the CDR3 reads TGTGCCAGCAGTTACTCGAATCCAGTCAACACTGAAGCTTTCTTT.

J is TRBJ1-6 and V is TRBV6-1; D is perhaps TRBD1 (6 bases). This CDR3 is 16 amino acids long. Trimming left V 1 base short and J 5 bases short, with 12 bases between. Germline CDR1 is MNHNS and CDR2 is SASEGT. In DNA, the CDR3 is TGTGCCAGCAGTGAAGGGGCAGGGGCAAATAATTCACCCCTCCACTTT. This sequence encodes CASSEGAGANNSPLHF.

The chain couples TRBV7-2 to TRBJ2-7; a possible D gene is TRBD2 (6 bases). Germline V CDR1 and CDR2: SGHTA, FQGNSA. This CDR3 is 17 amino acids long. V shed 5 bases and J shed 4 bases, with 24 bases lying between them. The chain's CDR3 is CASSMAGGLVQRYEQYF. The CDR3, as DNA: TGTGCCAGCAGCATGGCAGGAGGGTTGGTTCAGCGGTACGAGCAGTACTTC.

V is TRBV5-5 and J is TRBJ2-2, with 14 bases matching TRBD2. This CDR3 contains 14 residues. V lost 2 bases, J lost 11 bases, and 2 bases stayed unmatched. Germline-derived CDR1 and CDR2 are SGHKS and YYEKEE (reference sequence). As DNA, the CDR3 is TGTGCCAGCAGCTTCGGACTAGCGGGGGGAGAGCTGTTTTTT. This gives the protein CASSFGLAGGELFF.

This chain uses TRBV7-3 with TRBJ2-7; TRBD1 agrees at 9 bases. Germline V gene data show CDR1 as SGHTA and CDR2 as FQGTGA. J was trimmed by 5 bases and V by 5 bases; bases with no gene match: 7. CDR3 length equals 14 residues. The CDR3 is CASSAGQGLNEQYF. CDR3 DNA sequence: TGTGCCAGCAGCGCGGGACAGGGTTTGAACGAGCAGTACTTC.

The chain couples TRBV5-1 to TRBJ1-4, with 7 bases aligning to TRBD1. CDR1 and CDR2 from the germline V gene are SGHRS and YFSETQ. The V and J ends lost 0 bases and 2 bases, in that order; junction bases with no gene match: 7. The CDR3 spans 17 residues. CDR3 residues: CASSLGQGRNTNEKLFF. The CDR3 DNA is TGCGCCAGCAGCTTGGGACAGGGAAGGAATACTAATGAAAAACTGTTTTTT.

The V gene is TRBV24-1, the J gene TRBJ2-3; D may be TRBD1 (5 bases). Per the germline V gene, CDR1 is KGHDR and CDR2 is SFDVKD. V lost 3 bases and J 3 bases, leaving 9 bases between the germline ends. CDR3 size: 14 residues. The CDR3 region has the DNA TGTGCCACCAGTGATCGGGCAGGGACAGATACGCAGTATTTT. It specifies CATSDRAGTDTQYF.